The 8 T cell receptor beta chains below all came from one sample that was sequenced in a study of T cell responses to AZD1222 COVID-19 vaccine. The method was immunoSEQ multiplex PCR; TCRdb's version includes in-frame clones alone and lacks a portion of them. The repertoire holds 87,000 or so clones, 85% to 90% seen once, with less than 4% in the top ten. The specimen comprised peripheral blood, sampled on day 0 of AZD1222 vaccination. The receptors shown here come from an adult in good health.

The chain is built from TRBV30 and TRBJ2-5, with D possibly being TRBD2 (6 bases). The CDR3 is made up of 14 amino acids. V was cut by 3 bases and J by 3 bases, with 14 bases left in between. Germline CDR1 and CDR2: GTSNPN and SVGIG (reference sequence). The CDR3 DNA sequence: TGTGCCTGGAGCGCCGACGGGGGAAAAGAGACCCAGTACTTC. It yields the protein CAWSADGGKETQYF.

The chain combines TRBV2 with TRBJ1-6; D might be TRBD1 (5 bases). Germline V CDR1 and CDR2: SNHLY, FYNNEI. This CDR3 spans 15 amino acids. V was cut by 6 bases and J by 7 bases, with 16 bases left in between. CDR3 bases: TGTGCCAGCAGCCGAATTTCGACAGTGAATTCACCCCTCCACTTT. It codes for CASSRISTVNSPLHF.

V is TRBV5-4 and J is TRBJ1-1; a weak D match, TRBD1 (5 bases). Trimming shortened V by 4 bases and J by 0 bases, and 13 bases separated the two germline ends. Germline CDR1 is SGHNT and CDR2 is YYREEE (reference sequence). CDR3 length: 15 amino acids. The chain's CDR3 is CASSVRGGMNTEAFF. DNA of the CDR3: TGTGCCAGCAGCGTGCGGGGGGGGATGAACACTGAAGCTTTCTTT.

The J gene is TRBJ2-5, the V gene TRBV7-2; 10 bases align to TRBD2. The germline V gene encodes CDR1 SGHTA and CDR2 FQGNSA. The V and J ends lost 2 bases and 1 base, in that order; junction bases with no gene match: 1. The CDR3 runs to 15 residues. In DNA form, the CDR3 reads TGTGCCAGCAGCTTAATAGCGGGGGGCCAAGAGACCCAGTACTTC. Translating gives CASSLIAGGQETQYF.

The chain links TRBV5-1 to TRBJ1-3; no definite D call. V lost 0 bases, J lost 3 bases, and 7 bases lay in between. CDR3 length: 14 residues. Germline V gene sequence: CDR1 SGHRS, CDR2 YFSETQ. The CDR3 DNA reads as TGCGCCAGCAGCTTGGGGGCTCATGGAAACACCATATATTTT. It specifies CASSLGAHGNTIYF.

V is TRBV18 and J is TRBJ2-4; TRBD1 agrees at 7 bases. The CDR3 is 14 amino acids. J was trimmed by 8 bases and V by 6 bases; bases with no gene match: 10. Germline V gives CDR1 KGHSH, CDR2 LQKENI. The CDR3 spells CASSPTGIEDIQYF. The CDR3 DNA reads as TGTGCCAGCTCTCCGACAGGGATTGAGGACATTCAGTACTTC.

This rearrangement joins TRBV3-1 (or the pseudogene TRBV3-2) to TRBJ1-2; 7 positions match TRBD1. The CDR3 is made up of 14 amino acids. Germline lookup yields CDR1 LGHDT and CDR2 YNNKEL (reference sequence). J lost 7 bases, V lost 1 base, and 6 bases had no gene match. The CDR3 spells CASSQGDRVVGYTF. For the CDR3, the DNA is TGTGCCAGCAGCCAAGGCGACAGGGTGGTTGGCTACACCTTC.

CDR3 protein: CASSERVSGGYEQYF. DNA of the CDR3: TGTGCCAGCAGTGAAAGGGTTAGCGGGGGCTACGAGCAGTACTTC. This rearrangement joins TRBV6-1 to TRBJ2-7; 9 positions match TRBD2. V shed 2 bases and J 3 bases; nucleotides not matched to a gene: 5. This CDR3 has 15 residues. The germline CDR1 and CDR2 sequences are MNHNS and SASEGT.